The 13 T cell receptor beta chains below come from one sample, sequenced in a study of blood T cell repertoires in COVID-19. The table came from immunoSEQ multiplex PCR; TCRdb's copy has only in-frame clones and leaves some out. The table has about 46,000 clones, 91% seen once. The sample was peripheral blood. The receptors originated from a man aged 50 to 60 with acute or convalescent COVID-19.

The rearrangement joins TRBV24-1 to TRBJ1-2, with 7 bases aligning to TRBD1. J was trimmed by 1 base and V by 0 bases; bases with no gene match: 4. The CDR3 has 16 amino acids. In germline, CDR1 is KGHDR, CDR2 SFDVKD. CDR3 coding DNA: TGTGCCACCAGTGATTTGAGGTCAGGGGGTAACTATGGCTACACCTTC. This gives the protein CATSDLRSGGNYGYTF.

The chain couples TRBV12-3 or TRBV12-4 to TRBJ1-5; D gene ambiguous. V lost 7 bases and J lost 7, with 11 bases in between. CDR3 length: 12 residues. The CDR3 here is CASTNNGQPQHF. CDR3 coding DNA: TGTGCCAGCACTAACAACGGGCAGCCCCAGCATTTT.

This rearrangement joins TRBV4-1 to TRBJ1-3, with 7 bases that match TRBD1. This CDR3 is built from 16 residues. The germline V gene has CDR1 MGHRA and CDR2 YSYEKL. J was trimmed by 0 bases and V by 1 base; bases with no gene match: 3. The CDR3 sequence is CASSQVDRNSGNTIYF. CDR3 sequence (DNA): TGCGCCAGCAGCCAAGTGGACAGGAACTCTGGAAACACCATATATTTT.

The V call is TRBV18, the J call TRBJ2-1, with no clear D. The CDR3 consists of 13 residues. Germline CDR1 is KGHSH and CDR2 is LQKENI. Trimming removed 3 bases at V and 5 bases at J, with 8 bases between. As DNA, the CDR3 is TGTGCCAGCTCACCTCCAGGCAACAATGAGCAGTTCTTC. Amino acids: CASSPPGNNEQFF.

V and J are TRBV2 and TRBJ2-2, with 14 bases matching TRBD2. Germline CDR1 and CDR2: SNHLY and FYNNEI. CDR3 length: 17 residues. The V gene end was trimmed by 7 bases and the J gene end by 9 bases; junction bases not matched to a gene: 13. CDR3 nucleotide sequence: TGTGCCAGCAACGGGCAACGTGGGACTAGCGGGGGAAGGGAGCTGTTTTTT. It specifies CASNGQRGTSGGRELFF.

The chain uses TRBV5-1 and TRBJ2-1, with D possibly matching TRBD2 (6 bases). The V end was cut by 2 bases, the J end by 3 bases, with 9 bases between. The length of the CDR3 is 14 residues. Germline lookup yields CDR1 SGHRS and CDR2 YFSETQ. The CDR3 protein is CASSLGRDYNEQFF. The CDR3 nucleotides are TGCGCCAGCAGCTTAGGGCGGGACTACAATGAGCAGTTCTTC.

V usage is TRBV27 and J usage is TRBJ2-2; TRBD2 matches 11 bases. The trim removed 5 bases at V and 6 bases at J, leaving 5 bases unmatched. This CDR3 has 15 residues. Germline V gene data show CDR1 as MNHEY and CDR2 as SMNVEV (reference sequence). The CDR3 nucleotides are TGTGCCAGCAGTCTCGGACTAGCGGGCCCCGGGGAGCTGTTTTTT. Its translation: CASSLGLAGPGELFF.

The chain recombines TRBV3-1 (or the pseudogene TRBV3-2) with TRBJ2-1; D is possibly TRBD1 (5 bases). Trimming cost V 3 bases and J 4 bases, with 16 bases left between them. The CDR3 has 16 residues. Germline V CDR1 and CDR2: LGHDT, YNNKEL (reference sequence). The CDR3 here is CASSHRRAAGYNEQFF. The CDR3 bases are TGTGCCAGCAGCCACCGCAGGGCCGCCGGTTACAATGAGCAGTTCTTC.

The rearrangement joins TRBV3-1 (or the pseudogene TRBV3-2) to TRBJ1-1; 7 bases fit TRBD1. The CDR3 has 15 amino acids. Germline lookup yields CDR1 LGHDT and CDR2 YNNKEL (reference sequence). With V trimmed by 4 bases and J by 6 bases, 11 bases remained unmatched. The CDR3 region has the DNA TGTGCCAGCAGCCCGAGACAGGGAAGTCTTCCTGAAGCTTTCTTT. Its translation is CASSPRQGSLPEAFF.

The V and J genes are TRBV7-8 and TRBJ2-1; the match to TRBD2 covers 8 bases. CDR1 is SGHVS, CDR2 FQNEAQ, per germline. There are 15 residues in the CDR3. The J segment lost 5 bases and the V segment lost 5 bases, leaving 8 bases of the junction unmatched. CDR3 residues: CASSRMRRGDNEQFF. The DNA for the CDR3 is TGTGCCAGCAGCCGCATGCGGCGGGGGGACAATGAGCAGTTCTTC.

The chain is built from TRBV5-1 and TRBJ2-1, with TRBD1 matching 11 bases. CDR1 is SGHRS, CDR2 YFSETQ, per germline. With V trimmed by 7 bases and J by 4 bases, 7 bases remained unmatched. The CDR3 has 15 residues. This chain's CDR3 is CASSPGQGVYNEQFF. CDR3 sequence (DNA): TGCGCCAGCTCCCCGGGACAGGGGGTTTACAATGAGCAGTTCTTC.

This sequence joins TRBV4-1 and TRBJ1-1; 8 bases fit TRBD1. The CDR3 runs to 19 residues. J lost 4 bases, V lost 3 bases, and 19 bases had no gene match. CDR1 MGHRA and CDR2 YSYEKL come from the germline V gene. The DNA of the CDR3 is TGCGCCAGCAGCCATGCACCCGACAGGGGAGGGGCCGTGGGCACTGAAGCTTTCTTT. This encodes CASSHAPDRGGAVGTEAFF.

The rearrangement links TRBV14 to TRBJ2-1; TRBD2 agrees at 7 bases. CDR1 SGHDN and CDR2 FVKESK come from the germline V gene. V dropped 5 bases and J dropped 6; count of bases not matched to a gene: 7. There are 14 residues in the CDR3. In DNA form, the CDR3 reads TGTGCCAGCAGCTCCTTTTCGGGGGGCAATGAGCAGTTCTTC. Translated: CASSSFSGGNEQFF.